These 13 T cell receptor beta chains came from one sample sequenced in a study of T cells in Graves' hyperthyroidism and ophthalmopathy. The TCR beta CDR3 regions underwent amplification using RNA transcripts as the source. RT-PCR in the first round (using the HTBI primer set) targeted the TCR CDR3. TCRdb ran MiXCR on the multiplex PCR reads and lists one entry per CDR3 protein. The repertoire consists of nearly 750,000 distinct CDR3 sequences, with roughly a third occurring once and the leading ten covering less than 35%. The sequenced sample consisted of blood. Source of these receptors: a woman in her forties with Graves' hyperthyroidism.

Worth noting for this clonotype: The junction differs from germline at one of its ends, possibly a read error. V and J are TRBV7-2 and TRBJ2-2, with D uncertain. Germline V gene data show CDR1 as SGHTA and CDR2 as FQGNSA. The CDR3 consists of 15 residues. DNA for the CDR3: TGCGCCAGCAGCCAAGTATCAGTTAACACCGGGGAGCTGTTTTTT. Encoded protein: CASSQVSVNTGELFF.

This clonotype was observed at least ten times. The CDR3 here is CASSLRLDEETQYF. CDR3 bases: TGTGCCAGCAGCTTACGACTAGACGAAGAGACCCAGTACTTC. The chain recombines TRBV7-8 with TRBJ2-5, with D maybe TRBD2 (6 bases). Germline-derived CDR1 and CDR2 are SGHVS and FQNEAQ. With 2 bases removed from V and 3 bases from J, the gap between germline ends came to 10 bases. The CDR3 covers 14 residues.

This clonotype was detected ten times or more. The chain joins TRBV9 to TRBJ1-1; TRBD1 might be the D (6 bases). The CDR3 spans 15 residues. With 0 bases removed from V and 4 bases from J, the gap between germline ends came to 13 bases. Germline V gene data show CDR1 as SGDLS and CDR2 as YYNGEE. CDR3 sequence (DNA): TGTGCCAGCAGCGTAGGACAGGCCCTGGGCACTGAAGCTTTCTTT. Translating gives CASSVGQALGTEAFF.

This CDR3 reads CASSQGFRRLLGTEAFF. In DNA form, the CDR3 reads TGCGCCAGCAGCCAAGGGTTCAGGAGGTTGCTAGGCACTGAAGCTTTCTTT. The rearrangement uses TRBV10-2 and TRBJ1-1; D is ambiguous. This CDR3 is 17 amino acids long. Germline values: CDR1 WSHSY, CDR2 SAAADI. Trimming took 6 bases from V and 4 from J, leaving 24 bases between them.

V gene TRBV19 combines with J gene TRBJ2-5, with D tentatively TRBD2 (5 bases). Trimming cost V 11 bases and J 10 bases, with 17 bases left between them. CDR1 LNHDA and CDR2 SQIVND come from the germline V gene (reference sequence). This CDR3 is built from 11 residues. This CDR3 is CAARGRRRQYF. The DNA of the CDR3 is TGTGCCGCACGGGGTAGGAGGCGCCAGTACTTC.

CDR3 sequence (DNA): TGTGCCAGTAGTGGTGGGGTGGGGATGAACACTGAAGCTTTCTTT. Its translation: CASSGGVGMNTEAFF. The chain combines TRBV19 with TRBJ1-1; no firm D call. V was cut by 5 bases and J by 0 bases, with 13 bases left in between. CDR1 is LNHDA, CDR2 SQIVND, per germline (reference sequence). This CDR3 has 15 amino acids.

This clonotype was seen ten or more times. The V gene is TRBV7-9, the J gene TRBJ1-2; unclear D gene. The germline CDR1 and CDR2 sequences are SEHNR and FQNEAQ (reference sequence). CDR3 length equals 16 residues. V lost 1 base and J lost 1, with 13 bases in between. In nucleotides, the CDR3 is TGTGCCAGCAGCTTAGAGAGGTATCCAGTTAACTATGGCTACACCTTC. Its protein is CASSLERYPVNYGYTF. The variable domain in full, with the rest retrieved from reference TRBV7-9 and TRBJ1-2, is DTGVSQNPRHKITKRGQNVTFRCDPISEHNRLYWYRQTLGQGPEFLTYFQNEAQLEKSRLLSDRFSAERPKGSFSTLEIQRTEQGDSAMYLCASSLERYPVNYGYTFGSGTRLTVV.

V usage is TRBV9 and J usage is TRBJ2-6; the D call may be TRBD1 or TRBD2 (7 bases each). The CDR3 has 16 amino acids. The V and J ends lost 4 bases and 4 bases respectively, with 15 bases between them. Germline CDR1 SGDLS, CDR2 YYNGEE. In DNA, the CDR3 is TGTGCCAGCAGCCTCAGGGGGGGCACCGGGGCCAACGTCCTGACTTTC. This encodes CASSLRGGTGANVLTF.

This clonotype was recorded many times. The rearrangement uses TRBV12-3 or TRBV12-4 and TRBJ1-6, with a tentative D call TRBD1 (5 bases). The CDR3 totals 12 residues. The V end was cut by 2 bases, the J end by 14 bases, with 10 bases between. CDR3 sequence: CASSLRGSTLHF. CDR3 nucleotide sequence: TGTGCCAGCAGTTTAAGGGGCTCGACCCTCCACTTT.

The J gene is TRBJ2-5, the V gene TRBV6-5; tentatively, D is TRBD1 (5 bases). This CDR3 contains 14 residues. Germline V CDR1 and CDR2: MNHEY, SVGAGI. Trimming took off 5 bases at V and 5 bases at J, with 15 bases between the two ends. For the CDR3, the DNA is TGTGCCAGCAGTCCGGGTGCAGGGCCGGAGACCCAGTACTTC. Translating gives CASSPGAGPETQYF.

This clonotype came up many times. An end of the junction does not agree with germline; a read error may underlie this. V usage is TRBV4-1 and J usage is TRBJ1-1; D perhaps matches TRBD1 (5 bases). The CDR3 is made up of 13 amino acids. Germline loops: CDR1 MGHRA, CDR2 YSYEKL. CDR3 sequence (DNA): TGCGCCAGCAGCCACGATTCCACCCGGGGACGCCAGTTT. Translated, it gives CASSHDSTRGRQF.

The rearrangement joins TRBV4-1 to TRBJ1-4, with D uncertain. There are 16 residues in the CDR3. Germline CDR1 MGHRA, CDR2 YSYEKL. Deletions cut 0 bases from V and 8 bases from J, with 16 bases between. This CDR3 reads CASSQDERQNREKLFF. The CDR3 region has the DNA TGCGCCAGCAGCCAAGATGAAAGGCAGAATCGAGAAAAACTGTTTTTT.

Note on this clonotype: One end of the junction varies from germline; a read error may be responsible. This chain connects TRBV7-2 to TRBJ2-6; D uncertain. The CDR3 length is 10 residues. Looked up from germline, CDR1 is SGHTA and CDR2 is FQGNSA. CDR3 coding DNA: TGCGCCAGCAGCCCTCCTACCCTGACTTTC. Translating gives CASSPPTLTF.